This T cell receptor beta chain derives from a study of cytomegalovirus exposure and HLA in healthy donors. Study observations and caveats: Productive status was seen about 87% or about 30% of the time for most TCR beta V segments in an earlier analysis.

A remark on this clone: Its antigen is as yet unknown.

Use of 60 Vbeta and 13 Jbeta primers characterized the PCR. As handled by the study authors: The count from a later analysis was 79 million or so unique TCR beta chains, about 10 million of them shared. Produced via immunoSEQ multiplex PCR; TCRdb's table is partial and in-frame only. V, J and clone size are those of that table, while D and trimming were read from the DNA. The table includes approximately 180,000 clones, 80% to 85% detected once. V lost 5 bases to trimming and J lost 1 base; unmatched junction nucleotides: 2. CDR3 length: 14 residues. Germline CDR1 reads MNHEY; CDR2 reads SVGAGI. Input material: PBMCs. V usage is TRBV6-5 and J usage is TRBJ1-2; TRBD1 matches 9 bases. This sequence originates from a woman in her twenties or thirties in good health and CMV-seronegative. The CDR3 DNA reads TGTGCCAGCAGTCGGGACAGGGATAACTATGGCTACACCTTC. Its translation: CASSRDRDNYGYTF.